The TCR beta chain under discussion was sequenced for a study of blood T cell repertoires in COVID-19. TCRdb's copy holds only in-frame clones and misses some; the assay was immunoSEQ multiplex PCR. The sample shows around 160,000 clones, around 90% of them seen only once. With 5 bases removed from V and 1 base from J, the gap between germline ends came to 10 bases. The CDR3 spans 13 residues. Germline CDR1 is SGHRS and CDR2 is YFSETQ. The V gene is TRBV5-1, the J gene TRBJ2-7; TRBD2 might be the D (5 bases). The sequenced material came from peripheral blood. The TCR comes from a man aged 60 to 75 with active or convalescent COVID-19. CDR3 in amino acids: CASRYGVSYEQYF. For the CDR3, the DNA is TGCGCCAGCAGATACGGGGTGTCCTACGAGCAGTACTTC.